One and the same sample provided the 8 T cell receptor beta chains below, sequenced in a study of shared clonotypes between healthy human individuals. The protocol was immunoSEQ multiplex PCR, while the TCRdb copy is restricted to in-frame clones and leaves out a portion. The sample contains fewer than 1.6 million clones, roughly 98.5% of which appear only once. Sequenced input: naive CD4+ T cells sorted from blood. Noted subset: CD45RA+ positively selected. These receptor sequences come from a man aged 25-45 years in good health.

J is TRBJ2-1 and V is TRBV13; 9 nucleotides align to TRBD1. The CDR3 totals 17 residues. CDR1 is PRHDT, CDR2 FYEKMQ, per germline (reference sequence). Unmatched junction bases numbered 10, after V lost 1 base and J lost 6 bases. The CDR3 reads CASSLEVLAQGANEQFF. In nucleotides, the CDR3 is TGTGCCAGCAGCTTAGAGGTTCTGGCACAGGGGGCCAATGAGCAGTTCTTC.

V gene TRBV6-6 combines with J gene TRBJ1-1, with D possibly TRBD1 on 6 matching bases. This CDR3 has 15 amino acids. Between the trimmed V and J ends, which lost 0 bases and 2 bases, there was a span of 10 bases. CDR1 is MNHNY, CDR2 SVGAGI, per germline (reference sequence). The CDR3 DNA reads TGTGCCAGCAGTTACTCTGTCGGGGGCAACACTGAAGCTTTCTTT. Protein product: CASSYSVGGNTEAFF.

V and J are TRBV10-3 and TRBJ2-3; TRBD2 agrees at 9 bases. Germline V gene sequence: CDR1 ENHRY, CDR2 SYGVKD. The trim removed 4 bases at V and 1 base at J, leaving 6 bases unmatched. The CDR3 runs 16 residues. CDR3 sequence reads: CAISVSGSLGTDTQYF. The CDR3, as DNA: TGTGCCATCAGTGTTAGCGGGAGCTTGGGCACAGATACGCAGTATTTT.

This sequence joins TRBV7-7 and TRBJ2-2; 9 positions match TRBD2. Germline V gene lookup returns CDR1 SSHAT and CDR2 FNYEAQ (reference sequence). The CDR3 spans 15 residues. DNA of the CDR3: TGTGCGTCCGCTAGGGGACTAGCTTGGGCCGGGGAGCTGTTTTTT. It translates to CASARGLAWAGELFF. The full variable domain, in which reference TRBV7-7 and TRBJ2-2 provide the parts outside the CDR3, is GAGVSQSPRYKVTKRGQDVTLRCDPISSHATLYWYQQALGQGPEFLTYFNYEAQPDKSGLPSDRFSAERPEGSISTLTIQRTEQRDSAMYRCASARGLAWAGELFFGEGSRLTVL.

This clone appeared a few times. The sample contains more than one DNA sequence encoding this CDR3. This chain joins TRBV9 and TRBJ2-1; D remains ambiguous. In germline, CDR1 is SGDLS, CDR2 YYNGEE. Trimming removed 0 bases from V and 0 bases from J, with 4 bases in between. CDR3 length: 14 residues. CDR3: CASSVGSSYNEQFF. The CDR3, as DNA: TGTGCCAGCAGCGTAGGTAGCTCCTACAATGAGCAGTTCTTC. Filled out from reference TRBV9 and TRBJ2-1, the complete variable domain reads DSGVTQTPKHLITATGQRVTLRCSPRSGDLSVYWYQQSLDQGLQFLIQYYNGEERAKGNILERFSAQQFPDLHSELNLSSLELGDSALYFCASSVGSSYNEQFFGPGTRLTVL.

A word on this clone: The sample has other DNA sequences that encode this CDR3 too. The genes are TRBV5-1 and TRBJ2-7; 13 bases agree with TRBD2. The CDR3 consists of 15 residues. From germline, CDR1 is SGHRS and CDR2 YFSETQ. The J segment lost 2 bases and the V segment lost 4 bases, leaving 3 bases of the junction unmatched. The CDR3 DNA reads TGCGCCAGCAGCACCGGACTAGCGGGAGCCTACGAGCAGTACTTC. Its protein product is CASSTGLAGAYEQYF.

As to this clone: A read error may produce the germline difference seen at one junction end. The chain uses TRBV7-3 and TRBJ2-1; D unresolved. The V gene's germline CDR1 is SGHTA and CDR2 FQGTGA. The CDR3 has 11 amino acids. As DNA, the CDR3 is TGTGCCAGCAGCCTAACCAATGAGCAGTTCTTC. Its protein is CASSLTNEQFF.

This chain connects TRBV19 to TRBJ2-2; TRBD2 is a possible D gene (5 bases). CDR3 length equals 17 residues. Germline V gene sequence: CDR1 LNHDA, CDR2 SQIVND (reference sequence). V lost 4 bases and J lost 0, with 15 bases in between. In DNA, the CDR3 is TGTGCCAGTAGTACAACCGGGGTACACGCGAACACCGGGGAGCTGTTTTTT. Its translation: CASSTTGVHANTGELFF.